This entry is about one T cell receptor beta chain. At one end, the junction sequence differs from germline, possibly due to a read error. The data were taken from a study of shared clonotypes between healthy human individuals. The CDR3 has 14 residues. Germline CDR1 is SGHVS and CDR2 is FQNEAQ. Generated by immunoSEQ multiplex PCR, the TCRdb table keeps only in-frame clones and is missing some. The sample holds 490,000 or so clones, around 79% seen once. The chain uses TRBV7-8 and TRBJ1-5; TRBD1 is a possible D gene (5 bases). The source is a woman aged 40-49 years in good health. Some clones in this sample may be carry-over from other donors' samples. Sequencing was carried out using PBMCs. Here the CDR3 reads CASSLGTGKQPQHF. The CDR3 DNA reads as TGTGCCAGCAGCTTAGGAACAGGCAAACAGCCCCAGCATTTT.